This TCR beta chain came from a study of regulatory T cells in long-lasting Graves disease. The time point is: persistent/refractory GD, antithyroid drugs over 5 years with positive TRAb. Construction of the TCR library relied on RNA isolated from PBMCs. Both iRepertoire HTBI primers and Arm-PCR of CDR3 regions were used to build the TCR beta libraries. TCRdb reprocessed the multiplex PCR reads with MiXCR, giving one entry per CDR3 protein. The repertoire includes a few hundred thousand distinct CDR3 sequences, about 22% of them detected once, and around 7% sits in the top ten. This TCR derives from a female donor with Graves disease. The sample consisted of peripheral blood mononuclear cells (PBMCs), taken when the disease was refractory, from a patient treated with antithyroid drugs.

CDR3 protein: CASNPHRDYEQYF. The CDR3 DNA sequence: TGTGCCAGCAACCCCCATCGGGACTACGAGCAGTACTTC. This chain connects TRBV7-9 to TRBJ2-7, with TRBD2 as a possible D gene (5 bases). This CDR3 comprises 13 residues. The germline gives CDR1 SEHNR, CDR2 FQNEAQ (reference sequence). Trimming left V 7 bases short and J 3 bases short, with 13 bases between.